The sequence of this T cell receptor (beta chain) was determined in a study of early T cells in non-severe SARS-CoV-2 infection. Study at large: RNA in bulk from unsorted whole blood was sequenced, and chains were unpaired. Study-level findings and limits: Private and CD4 specificities were missed by VDJdb matching, skewed to anti-spike CD8.

Note on this clonotype: Its target is not known.

The CDR3 length is 17 residues. J was trimmed by 4 bases and V by 11 bases; bases with no gene match: 15. Germline CDR1 reads ENHRY; CDR2 reads SYGVKD. Each cDNA molecule carried a unique molecular identifier. TCRdb reprocessed the 5' RACE reads with MiXCR, giving one entry per CDR3 protein. This sample has over 75,000 distinct CDR3 sequences; 13% occur once, and the top ten carry 2% to 2.5%. This TCR was recovered from an adult who was a healthcare worker with PCR-confirmed SARS-CoV-2 infection or an uninfected control (not recorded which). What was sequenced was whole blood. The chain has TRBV10-3 and TRBJ2-2, with 11 bases fitting TRBD1. The CDR3 coding sequence is TGTGCCCCGGGCAGGGGAGGACAGGGGGCTGCCACCGGGGAGCTGTTTTTT. Translated, it gives CAPGRGGQGAATGELFF.